These 16 T cell receptor beta chains came from one sample sequenced in a study of radiation and T cells in renal cell carcinoma. TCRdb keeps only in-frame clones here, not all; method: immunoSEQ multiplex PCR. The sample contains 150,000 or so clones, more than 70% of which appear only once. Time point meaning: baseline pretreatment blood. Described treatment: 15 Gy SBRT to primary tumor, nephrectomy 4 weeks later. The sample in question was blood, obtained from a patient whose treatment included radiotherapy and nephrectomy. The source of these receptors is a woman aged 45-59 years with renal cell carcinoma.

This chain connects TRBV2 to TRBJ1-1; D call uncertain. Trimming took off 6 bases at V and 11 bases at J, with 19 bases between the two ends. Germline CDR1 SNHLY, CDR2 FYNNEI. This CDR3 is built from 13 residues. The CDR3 DNA follows: TGTGCCAGCAGAAGGACGGTGGTGTTACAGGCTTTCTTT. Its protein product is CASRRTVVLQAFF. Complete variable domain (other parts from reference TRBV2 and TRBJ1-1): EPEVTQTPSHQVTQMGQEVILRCVPISNHLYFYWYRQILGQKVEFLVSFYNNEISEKSEIFDDQFSVERPDGSNFTLKIRSTKLEDSAMYFCASRRTVVLQAFFGQGTRLTVV.

This chain joins TRBV15 and TRBJ2-3; a possible D gene is TRBD1 (6 bases). CDR1 and CDR2 (germline): LNHNV, YYDKDF (reference sequence). V was trimmed by 0 bases and J by 3 bases, leaving 13 bases between them. This CDR3 is 16 amino acids long. This chain's CDR3 is CATSRDIPGATDTQYF. The CDR3 DNA reads TGTGCCACCAGCAGAGATATCCCAGGGGCAACAGATACGCAGTATTTT.

The chain carries TRBV4-3 and TRBJ1-3; D uncertain. This CDR3 is 15 amino acids long. V dropped 0 bases and J dropped 3 bases, with 9 bases sitting between them. Germline V gives CDR1 LGHNA, CDR2 YSLEER. The CDR3 is CASSQEYGFGNTIYF. DNA of the CDR3: TGCGCCAGCAGCCAAGAATACGGCTTTGGAAACACCATATATTTT.

The chain has TRBV7-8 and TRBJ1-6; D is perhaps TRBD1 (5 bases). The CDR3 contains 14 residues. Trimming left V 5 bases short and J 7 bases short, with 12 bases between. Germline V gene data show CDR1 as SGHVS and CDR2 as FQNEAQ. CDR3: CASSPGTYNSPLHF. CDR3 in DNA: TGTGCCAGCAGCCCCGGGACGTACAATTCACCCCTCCACTTT.

The J gene is TRBJ1-3, the V gene TRBV4-1; D unresolved. From germline, CDR1 is MGHRA and CDR2 YSYEKL. Trimming took 1 base from V and 0 from J, leaving 10 bases between them. The CDR3 totals 16 residues. CDR3 region: CASSQVVGNSGNTIYF. CDR3 bases: TGCGCCAGCAGCCAAGTAGTGGGCAACTCTGGAAACACCATATATTTT.

V and J are TRBV9 and TRBJ1-1; the match to TRBD1 covers 10 bases. V was clipped by 4 bases and J by 1 base; unmatched bases: 4. Germline CDR1 SGDLS, CDR2 YYNGEE. This CDR3 contains 15 residues. The CDR3 reads CASSPRTGGNTEAFF. As DNA, the CDR3 is TGTGCCAGCAGCCCCCGGACAGGGGGGAACACTGAAGCTTTCTTT.

The CDR3 is CASSLPPHYSSYEQYF. The CDR3 DNA follows: TGTGCCAGCAGCTTACCCCCGCATTATAGCTCCTACGAGCAGTACTTC. The chain uses TRBV7-2 and TRBJ2-7; no clear D. V lost 2 bases to trimming and J lost 0 bases, with 14 bases between them. Germline lookup yields CDR1 SGHTA and CDR2 FQGNSA. This CDR3 has 16 residues.

The rearrangement joins TRBV15 to TRBJ1-1, with no clear D. The ends were cut back, 0 bases at V and 1 base at J, with 6 bases in the middle. Germline CDR1 and CDR2: LNHNV and YYDKDF (reference sequence). The CDR3 covers 14 residues. Here the CDR3 reads CATSRDKANTEAFF. CDR3 coding DNA: TGTGCCACCAGCAGAGATAAGGCGAACACTGAAGCTTTCTTT.

V is TRBV2 and J is TRBJ2-7; possibly TRBD1 or TRBD2 for D (5 bases each). V was shortened by 4 bases and J by 0 bases, with 16 bases between the two germline ends. This CDR3 has 16 residues. Germline-derived CDR1 and CDR2 are SNHLY and FYNNEI. CDR3 loop: CASSGETATNSYEQYF. CDR3 nucleotides: TGTGCCAGCAGTGGGGAGACAGCTACTAACTCCTACGAGCAGTACTTC. The full variable domain, rest sourced from reference TRBV2 and TRBJ2-7, is EPEVTQTPSHQVTQMGQEVILRCVPISNHLYFYWYRQILGQKVEFLVSFYNNEISEKSEIFDDQFSVERPDGSNFTLKIRSTKLEDSAMYFCASSGETATNSYEQYFGPGTRLTVT.

V gene TRBV9 combines with J gene TRBJ2-2; D remains unclear. CDR3 length: 15 amino acids. Per the germline V gene, CDR1 is SGDLS and CDR2 is YYNGEE. Trimming stripped 0 bases from V and 2 bases from J, with 8 bases between. The CDR3 is CASSVVTSNTGELFF. The CDR3 region has the DNA TGTGCCAGCAGCGTAGTCACGTCCAACACCGGGGAGCTGTTTTTT. Full variable domain (outside the CDR3, taken from reference TRBV9 and TRBJ2-2): DSGVTQTPKHLITATGQRVTLRCSPRSGDLSVYWYQQSLDQGLQFLIQYYNGEERAKGNILERFSAQQFPDLHSELNLSSLELGDSALYFCASSVVTSNTGELFFGEGSRLTVL.

Of note for this clone: The junction does not match germline at one end; this may be a read error. The chain uses TRBV19 and TRBJ1-2, with D maybe TRBD1 (5 bases). Germline lookup yields CDR1 LNHDA and CDR2 SQIVND (reference sequence). This CDR3 spans 14 amino acids. DNA for the CDR3: TGTGCCAGTACCCCTGGACCCGGATTTTGGGGCTACGCCTTC. It specifies CASTPGPGFWGYAF.

The V and J genes are TRBV5-5 and TRBJ2-4; D unresolved. The germline V and J ends were trimmed by 2 bases and 2 bases, with 11 bases remaining between them. The CDR3 is 15 residues long. Germline CDR1 is SGHKS and CDR2 is YYEKEE (reference sequence). The chain's CDR3 is CASSFAGTPKNIQYF. The CDR3 DNA is TGTGCCAGCAGCTTTGCCGGAACACCCAAAAACATTCAGTACTTC.

This clone was seen once. This chain joins TRBV10-3 and TRBJ1-4; D is ambiguous. Trimming took 2 bases from V and 7 from J, leaving 11 bases between them. There are 14 residues in the CDR3. The germline gives CDR1 ENHRY, CDR2 SYGVKD. The CDR3 bases are TGTGCCATCAGTGAGCGCGTGGCAGGTGAAAAACTGTTTTTT. Translated: CAISERVAGEKLFF.

This clone was seen only a few times. The chain joins TRBV19 to TRBJ1-5; D is undetermined. Trimming cost V 5 bases and J 9 bases, with 11 bases left between them. The germline V gene has CDR1 LNHDA and CDR2 SQIVND (reference sequence). The CDR3 extends over 12 amino acids. CDR3 sequence reads: CASSSWPGPQHF. The CDR3 DNA sequence: TGTGCCAGTAGTTCATGGCCTGGGCCCCAGCATTTT. Full variable domain (remainder filled in from reference TRBV19 and TRBJ1-5): DGGITQSPKYLFRKEGQNVTLSCEQNLNHDAMYWYRQDPGQGLRLIYYSQIVNDFQKGDIAEGYSVSREKKESFPLTVTSAQKNPTAFYLCASSSWPGPQHFGDGTRLSIL.

The chain combines TRBV15 with TRBJ2-2, with D possibly being TRBD1 (5 bases). This CDR3 spans 18 amino acids. The germline V and J ends were trimmed by 1 base and 4 bases, with 19 bases remaining between them. From germline, CDR1 is LNHNV and CDR2 YYDKDF (reference sequence). The CDR3 region is CATSRGLGGANFTGELFF. The CDR3 DNA sequence: TGTGCCACCAGCAGAGGGTTGGGTGGGGCCAACTTCACCGGGGAGCTGTTTTTT. The variable domain in full, completed from reference TRBV15 and TRBJ2-2, reads DAMVIQNPRYQVTQFGKPVTLSCSQTLNHNVMYWYQQKSSQAPKLLFHYYDKDFNNEADTPDNFQSRRPNTSFCFLDIRSPGLGDTAMYLCATSRGLGGANFTGELFFGEGSRLTVL.

The rearrangement uses TRBV5-1 and TRBJ1-5; unclear D gene. V lost 2 bases and J lost 6, with 18 bases in between. Germline values: CDR1 SGHRS, CDR2 YFSETQ. The CDR3 contains 16 residues. The CDR3 region is CASSFPQESSSQPQHF. In nucleotides, the CDR3 is TGCGCCAGCAGCTTCCCGCAGGAGTCATCTAGTCAGCCCCAGCATTTT.